Given below is one T cell receptor (beta chain) in context. The data stem from a study of blood T cell repertoires in COVID-19. As for the study in general: Nucleic acid was either cDNA or gDNA, and it came from T cells, B-cell-depleted T cells, or PBMCs.

Original handling: Estimates of nucleated cell counts were drawn from the amplification of reference gene primers. Only in-frame clones appear in the TCRdb table, and some are missing; sequencing was by immunoSEQ multiplex PCR. The V and J calls and clone size were taken over from that table, and D and trimming were inferred from the DNA. The table lists about 170,000 clones, just under 85% of them singletons. This CDR3 is built from 13 residues. CDR1 LNHDA and CDR2 SQIVND come from the germline V gene (reference sequence). The ends lost 7 bases at V and 4 bases at J; junction bases unmatched: 4. Specimen: peripheral blood. V is TRBV19 and J is TRBJ1-5, with TRBD1 identical over 7 bases. The sequence was collected from a woman aged 80 or over with COVID-19, enrolled during active disease. Written as DNA, the CDR3 is TGTGCCAGTATGGCAGGGGGAAATCAGCCCCAGCATTTT. This encodes CASMAGGNQPQHF.